This paragraph covers one T cell receptor beta chain sequence. V lost 5 bases and J lost 3, with 13 bases in between. The germline gives CDR1 MNHEY, CDR2 SMNVEV (reference sequence). The CDR3 consists of 15 residues. The record originates from a study of blood T cell repertoires in COVID-19. Background on the study: PBMCs, B-cell-depleted T cells, or T cells provided the cDNA or gDNA that made up the material.

Authors' data handling: Using reference gene primer amplification, nucleated cell counts were estimated. Sequencing was performed with immunoSEQ multiplex PCR; in TCRdb, only in-frame clones are kept and a portion is missing. D and trimming come from the DNA, and the V and J calls and clone size come from that table. The table shows approximately 210,000 clones, with approximately 84% occurring only once. The sample taken for sequencing was peripheral blood. The clonotype comes from a woman aged 50 to 60 with active or convalescent COVID-19. This sequence joins TRBV27 and TRBJ1-4, with D tentatively TRBD1 (5 bases). In DNA, the CDR3 is TGTGCCAGCAGTCAAGGGTGGGGGGCTAATGAAAAACTGTTTTTT. Its translation: CASSQGWGANEKLFF.